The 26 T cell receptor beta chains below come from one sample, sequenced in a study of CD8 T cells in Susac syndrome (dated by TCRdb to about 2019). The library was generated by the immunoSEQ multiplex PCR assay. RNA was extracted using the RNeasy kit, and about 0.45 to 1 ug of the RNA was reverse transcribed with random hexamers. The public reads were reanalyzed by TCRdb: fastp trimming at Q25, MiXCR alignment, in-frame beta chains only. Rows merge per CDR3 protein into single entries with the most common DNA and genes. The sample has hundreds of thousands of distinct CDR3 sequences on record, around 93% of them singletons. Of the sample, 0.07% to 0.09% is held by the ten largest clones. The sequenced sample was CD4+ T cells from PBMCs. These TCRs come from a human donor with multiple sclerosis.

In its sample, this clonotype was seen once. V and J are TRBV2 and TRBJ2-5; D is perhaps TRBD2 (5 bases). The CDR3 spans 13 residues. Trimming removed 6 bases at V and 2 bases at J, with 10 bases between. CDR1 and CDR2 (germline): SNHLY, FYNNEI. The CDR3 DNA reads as TGTGCCAGCAGCCGTGAGCGGCAAGAGACCCAGTACTTC. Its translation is CASSRERQETQYF.

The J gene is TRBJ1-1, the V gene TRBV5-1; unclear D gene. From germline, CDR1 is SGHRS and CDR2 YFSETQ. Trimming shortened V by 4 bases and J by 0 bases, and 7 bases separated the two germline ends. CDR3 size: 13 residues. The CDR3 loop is CASSPGMNTEAFF. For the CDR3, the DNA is TGCGCCAGCAGCCCCGGGATGAACACTGAAGCTTTCTTT.

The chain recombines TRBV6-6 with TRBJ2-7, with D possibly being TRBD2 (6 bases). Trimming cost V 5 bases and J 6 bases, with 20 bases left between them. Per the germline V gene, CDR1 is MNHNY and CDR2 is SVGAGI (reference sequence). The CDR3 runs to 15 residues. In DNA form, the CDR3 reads TGTGCCAGCAGTCCCCCCGGGAGTAGGAACTCCGAGCAGTACGTC. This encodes CASSPPGSRNSEQYV.

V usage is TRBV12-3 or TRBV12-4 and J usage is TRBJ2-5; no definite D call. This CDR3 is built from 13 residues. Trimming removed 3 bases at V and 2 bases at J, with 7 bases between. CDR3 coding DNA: TGTGCCAGCAGTTTTGACGGACAAGAGACCCAGTACTTC. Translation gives CASSFDGQETQYF.

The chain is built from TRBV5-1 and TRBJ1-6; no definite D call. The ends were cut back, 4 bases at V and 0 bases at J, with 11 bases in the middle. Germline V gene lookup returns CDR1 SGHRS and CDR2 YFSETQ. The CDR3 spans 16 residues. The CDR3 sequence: CASSPTDTSYNSPLHF. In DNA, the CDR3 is TGCGCCAGCAGCCCCACCGACACCTCCTATAATTCACCCCTCCACTTT. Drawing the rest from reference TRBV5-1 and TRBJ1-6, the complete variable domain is KAGVTQTPRYLIKTRGQQVTLSCSPISGHRSVSWYQQTPGQGLQFLFEYFSETQRNKGNFPGRFSGRQFSNSRSEMNVSTLELGDSALYLCASSPTDTSYNSPLHFGNGTRLTVT.

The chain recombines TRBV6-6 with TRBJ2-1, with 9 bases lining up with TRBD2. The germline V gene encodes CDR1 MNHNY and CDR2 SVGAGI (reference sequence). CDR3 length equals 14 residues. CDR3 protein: CATSTQRGDNEQFF. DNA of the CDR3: TGTGCGACCAGCACTCAGCGGGGGGACAATGAGCAGTTCTTC.

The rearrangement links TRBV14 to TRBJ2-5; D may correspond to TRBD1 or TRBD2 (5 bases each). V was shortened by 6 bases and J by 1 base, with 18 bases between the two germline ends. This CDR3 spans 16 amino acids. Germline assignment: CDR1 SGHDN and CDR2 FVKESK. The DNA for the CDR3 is TGTGCCAGCAGACCGACTGGAGGACAACCCCAAGAGACCCAGTACTTC. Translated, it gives CASRPTGGQPQETQYF. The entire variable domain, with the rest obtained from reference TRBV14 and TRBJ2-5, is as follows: EAGVTQFPSHSVIEKGQTVTLRCDPISGHDNLYWYRRVMGKEIKFLLHFVKESKQDESGMPNNRFLAERTGGTYSTLKVQPAELEDSGVYFCASRPTGGQPQETQYFGPGTRLLVL.

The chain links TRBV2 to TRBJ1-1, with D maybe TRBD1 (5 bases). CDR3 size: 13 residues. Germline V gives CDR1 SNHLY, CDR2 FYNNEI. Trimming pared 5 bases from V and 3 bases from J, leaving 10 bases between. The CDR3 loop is CASSRDGYTEAFF. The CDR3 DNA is TGTGCCAGCAGTCGGGACGGATACACTGAAGCTTTCTTT.

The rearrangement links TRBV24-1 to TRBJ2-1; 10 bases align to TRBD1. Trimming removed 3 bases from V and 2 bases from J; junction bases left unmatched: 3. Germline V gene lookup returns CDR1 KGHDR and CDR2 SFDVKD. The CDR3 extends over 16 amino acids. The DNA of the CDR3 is TGTGCCACCAGTGATGCCGGGACAGGGGCCTACAATGAGCAGTTCTTC. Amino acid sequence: CATSDAGTGAYNEQFF.

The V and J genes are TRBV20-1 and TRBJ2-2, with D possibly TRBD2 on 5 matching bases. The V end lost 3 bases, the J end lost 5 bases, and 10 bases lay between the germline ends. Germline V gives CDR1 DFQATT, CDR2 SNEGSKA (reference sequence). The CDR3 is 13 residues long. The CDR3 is CSASFRGTGELFF. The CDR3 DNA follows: TGCAGTGCTAGTTTCCGGGGAACCGGGGAGCTGTTTTTT.

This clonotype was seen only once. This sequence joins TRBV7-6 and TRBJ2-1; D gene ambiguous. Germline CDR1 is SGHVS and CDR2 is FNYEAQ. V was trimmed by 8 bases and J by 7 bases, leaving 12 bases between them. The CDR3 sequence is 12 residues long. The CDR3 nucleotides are TGTGCCAGCTCGGTGGTGGGGAATGAGCAGTTCTTC. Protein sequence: CASSVVGNEQFF. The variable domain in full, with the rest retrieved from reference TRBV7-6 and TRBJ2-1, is GAGVSQSPRYKVTKRGQDVALRCDPISGHVSLYWYRQALGQGPEFLTYFNYEAQQDKSGLPNDRFSAERPEGSISTLTIQRTEQRDSAMYRCASSVVGNEQFFGPGTRLTVL.

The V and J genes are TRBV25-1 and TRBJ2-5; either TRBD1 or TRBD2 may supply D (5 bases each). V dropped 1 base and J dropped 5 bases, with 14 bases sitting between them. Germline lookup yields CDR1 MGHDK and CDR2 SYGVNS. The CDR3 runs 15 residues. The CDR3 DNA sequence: TGTGCCAGCAGTGAATTGAGGGGAACTGGGGAGACCCAGTACTTC. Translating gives CASSELRGTGETQYF.

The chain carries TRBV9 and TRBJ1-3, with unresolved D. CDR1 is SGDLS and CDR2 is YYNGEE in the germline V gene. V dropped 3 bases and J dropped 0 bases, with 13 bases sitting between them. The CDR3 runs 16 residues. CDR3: CASSALDGVSGNTIYF. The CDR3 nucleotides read TGTGCCAGCAGCGCCCTAGACGGCGTCTCTGGAAACACCATATATTTT.

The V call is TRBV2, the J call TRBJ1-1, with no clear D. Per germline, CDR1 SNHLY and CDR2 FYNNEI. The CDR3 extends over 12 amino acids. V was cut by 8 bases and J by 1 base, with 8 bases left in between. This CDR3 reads CASVPGNTEAFF. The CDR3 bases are TGTGCCAGCGTCCCGGGGAACACTGAAGCTTTCTTT.

CDR3 sequence reads: CSVVGLMNTEAFF. CDR3 sequence (DNA): TGCAGCGTTGTGGGACTCATGAACACTGAAGCTTTCTTT. The chain couples TRBV29-1 to TRBJ1-1; maybe TRBD1 (5 bases). The germline CDR1 and CDR2 sequences are SQVTM and ANQGSEA. The V and J ends lost 4 bases and 0 bases respectively, with 9 bases between them. The CDR3 runs 13 residues.

The CDR3 region is CASSSVGETQYF. DNA of the CDR3: TGCGCCAGCAGCTCTGTTGGAGAGACCCAGTACTTC. The chain has TRBV5-1 and TRBJ2-5; D gene uncertain. V was trimmed by 3 bases and J by 4 bases, leaving 7 bases between them. Germline V gene lookup returns CDR1 SGHRS and CDR2 YFSETQ. This CDR3 has 12 residues.

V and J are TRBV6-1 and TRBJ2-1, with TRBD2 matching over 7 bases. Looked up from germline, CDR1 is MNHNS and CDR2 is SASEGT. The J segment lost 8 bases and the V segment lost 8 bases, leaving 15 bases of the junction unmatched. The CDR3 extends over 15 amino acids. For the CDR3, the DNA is TGTGCCAGCGGAAGGACTAGGGACCGTCAGCATGAGCAGTTCTTC. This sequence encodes CASGRTRDRQHEQFF.

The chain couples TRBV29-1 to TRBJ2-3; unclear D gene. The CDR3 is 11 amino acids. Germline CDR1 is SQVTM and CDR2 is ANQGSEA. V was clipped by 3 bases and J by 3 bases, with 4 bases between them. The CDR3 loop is CSVDSTDTQYF. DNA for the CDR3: TGCAGCGTTGATTCGACAGATACGCAGTATTTT.

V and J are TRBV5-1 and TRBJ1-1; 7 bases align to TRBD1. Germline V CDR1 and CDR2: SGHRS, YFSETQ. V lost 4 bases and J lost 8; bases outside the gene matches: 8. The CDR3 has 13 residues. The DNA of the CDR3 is TGCGCCAGCAGCCCCTCCTCGGACAGGGAAGCTTTCTTT. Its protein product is CASSPSSDREAFF.

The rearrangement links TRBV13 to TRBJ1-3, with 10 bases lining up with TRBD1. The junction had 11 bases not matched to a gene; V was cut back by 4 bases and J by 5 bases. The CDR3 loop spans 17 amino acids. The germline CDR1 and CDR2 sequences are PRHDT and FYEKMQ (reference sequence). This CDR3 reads CASSSFPGQGSRNTIYF. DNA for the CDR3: TGTGCCAGCAGCTCTTTCCCGGGACAGGGGTCGAGAAACACCATATATTTT.

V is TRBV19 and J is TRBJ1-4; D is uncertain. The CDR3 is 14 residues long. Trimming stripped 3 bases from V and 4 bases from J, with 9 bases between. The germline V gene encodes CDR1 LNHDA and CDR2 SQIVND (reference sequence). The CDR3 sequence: CASSMGRFNEKLFF. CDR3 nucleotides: TGTGCCAGTAGTATGGGCAGATTTAATGAAAAACTGTTTTTT.

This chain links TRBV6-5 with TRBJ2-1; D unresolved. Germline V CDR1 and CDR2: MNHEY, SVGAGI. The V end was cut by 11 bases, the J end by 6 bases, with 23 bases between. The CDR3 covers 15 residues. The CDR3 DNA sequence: TGTGCCTGCCGACTGTCCTGGTTGGTTCGCAATGAGCAGTTCTTC. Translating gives CACRLSWLVRNEQFF.

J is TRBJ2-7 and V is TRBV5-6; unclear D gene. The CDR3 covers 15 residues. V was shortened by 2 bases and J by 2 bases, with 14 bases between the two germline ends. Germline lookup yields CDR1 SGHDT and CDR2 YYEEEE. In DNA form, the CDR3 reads TGTGCCAGCAGCTTTTGGAAGGTATCCGCCTACGAGCAGTACTTC. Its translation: CASSFWKVSAYEQYF.

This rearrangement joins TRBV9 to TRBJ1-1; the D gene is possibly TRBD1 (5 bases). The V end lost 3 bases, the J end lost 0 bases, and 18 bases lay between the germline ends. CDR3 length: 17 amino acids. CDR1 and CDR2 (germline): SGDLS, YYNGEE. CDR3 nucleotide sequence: TGTGCCAGCAGCGCCTCCGCAGGGCTCGCCATGAACACTGAAGCTTTCTTT. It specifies CASSASAGLAMNTEAFF.

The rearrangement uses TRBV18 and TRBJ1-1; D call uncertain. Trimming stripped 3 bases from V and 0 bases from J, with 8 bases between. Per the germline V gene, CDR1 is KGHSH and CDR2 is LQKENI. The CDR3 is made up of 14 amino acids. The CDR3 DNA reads TGTGCCAGCTCACCGGCAGGAATGAACACTGAAGCTTTCTTT. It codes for CASSPAGMNTEAFF.

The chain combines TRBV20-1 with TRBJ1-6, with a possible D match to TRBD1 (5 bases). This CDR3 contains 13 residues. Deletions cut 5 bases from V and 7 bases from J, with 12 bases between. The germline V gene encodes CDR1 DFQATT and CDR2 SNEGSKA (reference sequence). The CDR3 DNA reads TGCAGTGCTGGTTCGGGGGGGAATTCACCCCTCCACTTT. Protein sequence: CSAGSGGNSPLHF.